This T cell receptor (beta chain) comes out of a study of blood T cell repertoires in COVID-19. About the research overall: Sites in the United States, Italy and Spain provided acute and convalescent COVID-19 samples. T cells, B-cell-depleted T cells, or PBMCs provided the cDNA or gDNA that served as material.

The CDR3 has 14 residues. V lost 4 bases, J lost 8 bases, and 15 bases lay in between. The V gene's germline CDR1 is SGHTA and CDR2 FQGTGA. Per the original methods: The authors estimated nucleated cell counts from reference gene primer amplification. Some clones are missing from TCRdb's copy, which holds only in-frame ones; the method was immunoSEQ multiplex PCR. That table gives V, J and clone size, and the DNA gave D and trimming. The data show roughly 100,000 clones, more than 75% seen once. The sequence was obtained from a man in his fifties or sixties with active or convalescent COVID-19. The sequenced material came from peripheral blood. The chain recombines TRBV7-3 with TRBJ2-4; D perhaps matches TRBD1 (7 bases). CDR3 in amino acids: CASSSGGQRDIQYF. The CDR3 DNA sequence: TGTGCCAGCAGCTCCGGGGGACAGCGGGACATTCAGTACTTC.